Presented here are 10 T cell receptor beta chains from one specimen sequenced in a study of T cell repertoires in cytomegalovirus infection. Their antigens are not known. TCRdb independently ran MiXCR on the reads; one entry per CDR3 protein. The table lists some 920,000 distinct CDR3 sequences, roughly 31% of them singletons, with around an eighth in the top ten. Sequences were derived from cultured CD8+ T cells from PBMCs, sampled from culture after CMV antigen stimulation. Every receptor here comes from a human donor in good health (CMV status not recorded). Some clones in this sample may be carry-over from other donors' samples.

In this sample, this clonotype turned up many times. V is TRBV7-2 and J is TRBJ2-7, with TRBD2 matching 12 bases. Per the germline V gene, CDR1 is SGHTA and CDR2 is FQGNSA. Trimming cost V 5 bases and J 1 base; bases outside gene matches: 6. This CDR3 has 16 amino acids. The CDR3 spells CASSVTGLAGSYEQYV. CDR3 bases: TGTGCCAGCAGCGTAACTGGACTAGCGGGGTCCTACGAGCAGTACGTC.

For this clonotype: It may be a read error: a sequence one base away is much more abundant. The chain is built from TRBV12-3 or TRBV12-4 and TRBJ2-5; 8 positions agree with TRBD1. There are 16 residues in the CDR3. The CDR3, as DNA: TGTGCCGGCAGTAGGACCGGTAGACAGGGGCAAGAGACCCAGTACTTC. It translates to CAGSRTGRQGQETQYF.

This clonotype appeared a single time. The chain recombines TRBV7-6 with TRBJ2-7; D ambiguous. This CDR3 spans 17 amino acids. Germline V gene sequence: CDR1 SGHVS, CDR2 FNYEAQ. CDR3 protein: CASSLCWMLQTTYEQYV. The CDR3 bases are TGTGCTAGCAGCTTATGCTGGATGTTACAGACGACCTACGAGCAGTACGTC.

The CDR3 reads CASHPGGSNTEAFF. The DNA of the CDR3 is TGTGCCAGCCATCCGGGGGGATCGAACACTGAAGCTTTCTTT. This rearrangement joins TRBV6-5 to TRBJ1-1; a weak D match, TRBD1 (5 bases). From germline, CDR1 is MNHEY and CDR2 SVGAGI. Trimming took 8 bases from V and 1 from J, leaving 14 bases between them. The CDR3 sequence is 14 residues long.

As to this clonotype: The junction departs from the called germline gene at one end, perhaps through a read error. The gene calls are TRBV12-3 or TRBV12-4 and TRBJ2-3; 13 positions agree with TRBD2. The CDR3 length is 17 residues. The CDR3 DNA follows: TGTGCCCGCAGTGGGACTAGCGGGGCCCGTAGCACAGATACGCAGTATTTT. This encodes CARSGTSGARSTDTQYF.

The chain uses TRBV6-1 and TRBJ2-7, with 10 bases aligning to TRBD1. Looked up from germline, CDR1 is MNHNS and CDR2 is SASEGT. Losses at the gene ends were 6 bases for V and 5 bases for J; bases not matched to a gene: 4. The CDR3 spans 13 residues. CDR3 protein: CASRGTGVHEQYV. The CDR3 DNA reads TGTGCCAGCAGGGGGACAGGGGTCCACGAGCAGTACGTC.

This sequence joins TRBV19 and TRBJ2-7; no definite D call. V was shortened by 2 bases and J by 1 base, with 15 bases between the two germline ends. There are 16 residues in the CDR3. The germline V gene has CDR1 LNHDA and CDR2 SQIVND (reference sequence). As DNA, the CDR3 is TGTGCCAGTAGTATACGTGCCGAAATCCCGTCCTACGAGCAGTACTTC. Translated: CASSIRAEIPSYEQYF.

The V call is TRBV5-5, the J call TRBJ1-1; tentatively, D is TRBD1 (6 bases). V was pared by 0 bases and J by 6 bases, with 9 bases between. The CDR3 has 13 amino acids. The germline V gene has CDR1 SGHKS and CDR2 YYEKEE (reference sequence). The CDR3 nucleotides read TGTGCCAGCAGCTTGGCAGGGGTTTCTGAAGCTTTCTTT. It encodes CASSLAGVSEAFF.

This clonotype has a handful of counts. One junction end does not reproduce the germline sequence, and a read error may be involved. CDR3 nucleotide sequence: TGTGCTAGCAGCTTAGTGCAGGGAGGTGAGCAGTTCTTC. It is translated as CASSLVQGGEQFF. The chain carries TRBV7-6 and TRBJ2-1, with D tentatively TRBD2 (6 bases). Germline CDR1 reads SGHVS; CDR2 reads FNYEAQ. This CDR3 region has 13 residues.

This clonotype was detected only a few times. V is TRBV14 and J is TRBJ2-7, with 7 bases aligning to TRBD1. The CDR3 extends over 13 amino acids. Germline-derived CDR1 and CDR2 are SGHDN and FVKESK. V trimming: 3 bases; J trimming: 6 bases; junction bases outside the gene matches: 5. The CDR3 here is CASSHVYRGEQYF. The CDR3 coding sequence is TGTGCCAGCAGCCATGTATACAGGGGCGAGCAGTACTTC.